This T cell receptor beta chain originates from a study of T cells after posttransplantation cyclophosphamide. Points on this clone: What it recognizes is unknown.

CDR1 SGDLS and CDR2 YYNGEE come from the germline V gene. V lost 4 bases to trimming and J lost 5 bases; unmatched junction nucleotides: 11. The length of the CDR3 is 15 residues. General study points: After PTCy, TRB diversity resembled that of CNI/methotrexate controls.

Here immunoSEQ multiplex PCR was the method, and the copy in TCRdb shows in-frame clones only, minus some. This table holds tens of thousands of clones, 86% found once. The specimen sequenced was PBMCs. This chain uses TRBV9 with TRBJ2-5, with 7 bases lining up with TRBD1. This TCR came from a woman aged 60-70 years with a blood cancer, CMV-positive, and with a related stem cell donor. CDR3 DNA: TGTGCCAGCAGCCATAGCAGGGGGAAGGATGAGACCCAGTACTTC. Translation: CASSHSRGKDETQYF.